This T cell receptor beta chain stems from a study of beta chain features in type 1 diabetes. The CDR3 contains 14 residues. The germline gives CDR1 GTSNPN, CDR2 SVGIG (reference sequence). V lost 2 bases and J lost 7; bases outside the gene matches: 9. All of the isolated RNA was reverse transcribed, so expressed TCRB transcripts were sequenced. Profiled with immunoSEQ multiplex PCR; TCRdb holds only in-frame clones, not every one. The data show roughly 400,000 clones, with approximately 14% seen just once and 0.035% to 0.045% held by the top ten. Source material: naive CD4+ T cells from blood. J is TRBJ2-5 and V is TRBV30; 8 bases are a match to TRBD1. The clonotype originates from a man younger than 40 in good health. CDR3 DNA sequence: TGTGCCTGGAGTAGCGACAGGGGAGTGGGGACCCAGTACTTC. Translation: CAWSSDRGVGTQYF.